This T cell receptor (beta chain) was documented in a study of radiation and T cells in renal cell carcinoma. V was cut by 2 bases and J by 2 bases, with 9 bases left in between. The CDR3 is 14 residues long. Germline CDR1 SGHAT, CDR2 FQNNGV. Noted time point: blood 2 weeks post-SBRT. Treatment defined: 15 Gy SBRT to primary tumor, nephrectomy 4 weeks later. Serial blood draws occurred at baseline and 2 and 4 weeks post-SBRT. TCRdb's copy holds only in-frame clones and misses some; the assay was immunoSEQ multiplex PCR. The data hold 150,000 to 180,000 clones, with 87% observed a single time. The material sequenced was blood, taken from a patient whose treatment included radiotherapy and nephrectomy. The chain combines TRBV11-2 with TRBJ1-1; D is undetermined. The sequence derives from a woman in her fifties or sixties with renal cell carcinoma. CDR3 DNA sequence: TGTGCCAGCAGCTTATTTGGCACCAACACTGAAGCTTTCTTT. This sequence encodes CASSLFGTNTEAFF. Full variable domain (outside the CDR3, taken from reference TRBV11-2 and TRBJ1-1): EAGVAQSPRYKIIEKRQSVAFWCNPISGHATLYWYQQILGQGPKLLIQFQNNGVVDDSQLPKDRFSAERLKGVDSTLKIQPAKLEDSAVYLCASSLFGTNTEAFFGQGTRLTVV.